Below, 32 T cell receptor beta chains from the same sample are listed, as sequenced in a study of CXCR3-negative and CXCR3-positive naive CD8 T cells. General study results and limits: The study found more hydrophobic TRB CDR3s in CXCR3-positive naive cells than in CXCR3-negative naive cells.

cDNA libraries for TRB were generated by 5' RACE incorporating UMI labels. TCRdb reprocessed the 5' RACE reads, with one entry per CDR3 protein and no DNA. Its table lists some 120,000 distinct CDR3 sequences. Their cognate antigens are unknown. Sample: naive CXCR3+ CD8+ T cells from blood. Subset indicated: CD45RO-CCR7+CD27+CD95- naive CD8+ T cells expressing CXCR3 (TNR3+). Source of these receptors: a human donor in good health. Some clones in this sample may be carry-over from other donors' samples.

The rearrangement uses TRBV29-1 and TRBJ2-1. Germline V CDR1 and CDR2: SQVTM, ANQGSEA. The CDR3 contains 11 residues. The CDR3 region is CSVDRYNEQFF.

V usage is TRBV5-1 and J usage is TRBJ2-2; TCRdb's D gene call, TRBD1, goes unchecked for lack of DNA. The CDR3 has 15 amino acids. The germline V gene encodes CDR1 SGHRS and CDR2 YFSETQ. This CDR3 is CASSRTGDRPGELFF.

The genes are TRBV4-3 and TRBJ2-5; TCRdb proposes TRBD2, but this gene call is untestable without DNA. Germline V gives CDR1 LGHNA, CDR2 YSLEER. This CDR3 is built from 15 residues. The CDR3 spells CASSSSGGLQETQYF.

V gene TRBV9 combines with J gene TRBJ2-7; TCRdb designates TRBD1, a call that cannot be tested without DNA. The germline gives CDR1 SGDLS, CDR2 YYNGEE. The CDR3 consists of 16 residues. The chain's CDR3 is CASSGRLGMSSYEQYF.

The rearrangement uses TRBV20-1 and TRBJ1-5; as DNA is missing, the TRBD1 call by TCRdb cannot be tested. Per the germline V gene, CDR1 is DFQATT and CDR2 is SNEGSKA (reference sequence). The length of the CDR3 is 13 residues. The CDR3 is CSTGAGSNQPQHF.

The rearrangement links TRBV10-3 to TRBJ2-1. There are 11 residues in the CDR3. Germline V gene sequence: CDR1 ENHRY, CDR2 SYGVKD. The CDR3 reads CAISESSEQFF.

The CDR3 protein is CASSLTWGSVEQFF. This sequence joins TRBV7-3 and TRBJ2-1; TCRdb returns TRBD1, unconfirmable since there is no DNA. This CDR3 has 14 residues. CDR1 is SGHTA and CDR2 is FQGTGA in the germline V gene. Full variable domain (remainder filled in from reference TRBV7-3 and TRBJ2-1): GAGVSQTPSNKVTEKGKYVELRCDPISGHTALYWYRQSLGQGPEFLIYFQGTGAADDSGLPNDRFFAVRPEGSVSTLKIQRTERGDSAVYLCASSLTWGSVEQFFGPGTRLTVL.

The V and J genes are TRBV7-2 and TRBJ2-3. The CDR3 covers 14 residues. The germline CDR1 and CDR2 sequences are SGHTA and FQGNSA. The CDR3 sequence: CASSLVLSTDTQYF. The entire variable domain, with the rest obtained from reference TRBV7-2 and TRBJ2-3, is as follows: GAGVSQSPSNKVTEKGKDVELRCDPISGHTALYWYRQSLGQGLEFLIYFQGNSAPDKSGLPSDRFSAERTGGSVSTLTIQRTQQEDSAVYLCASSLVLSTDTQYFGPGTRLTVL.

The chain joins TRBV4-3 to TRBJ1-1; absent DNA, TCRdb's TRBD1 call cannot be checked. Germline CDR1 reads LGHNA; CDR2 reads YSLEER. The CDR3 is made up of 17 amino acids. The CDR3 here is CASSQALPTGGDTEAFF.

The CDR3 is CASSPPMTGTMNTEAFF. The genes are TRBV12-3 or TRBV12-4 and TRBJ1-1; TCRdb names TRBD1, which stays unverified in the absence of DNA. The CDR3 contains 17 residues.

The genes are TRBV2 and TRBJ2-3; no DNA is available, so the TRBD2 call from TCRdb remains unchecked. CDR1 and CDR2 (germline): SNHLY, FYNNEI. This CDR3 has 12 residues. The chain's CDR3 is CANRGLIETQYF.

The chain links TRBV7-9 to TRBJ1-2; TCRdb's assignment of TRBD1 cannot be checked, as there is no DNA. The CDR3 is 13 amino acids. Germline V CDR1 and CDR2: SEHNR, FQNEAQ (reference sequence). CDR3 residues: CASSPDREDGYTF.

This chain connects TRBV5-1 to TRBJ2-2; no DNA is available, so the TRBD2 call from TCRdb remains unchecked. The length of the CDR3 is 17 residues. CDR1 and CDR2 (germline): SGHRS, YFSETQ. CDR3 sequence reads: CASSLESGFANTGELFF.

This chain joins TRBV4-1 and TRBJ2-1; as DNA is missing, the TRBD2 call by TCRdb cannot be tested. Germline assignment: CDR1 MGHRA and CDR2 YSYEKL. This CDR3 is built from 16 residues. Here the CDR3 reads CASSQDRDYQVNEQFF.

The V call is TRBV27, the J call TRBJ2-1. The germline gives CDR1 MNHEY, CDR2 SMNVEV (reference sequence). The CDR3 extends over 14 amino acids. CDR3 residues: CASSQQAGSNEQFF.

The CDR3 sequence: CASSLTVSYNSPLHF. The chain employs TRBV28 and TRBJ1-6. CDR1 is MDHEN, CDR2 SYDVKM, per germline. The CDR3 length is 15 residues. The whole variable domain, remainder taken from reference TRBV28 and TRBJ1-6, is DVKVTQSSRYLVKRTGEKVFLECVQDMDHENMFWYRQDPGLGLRLIYFSYDVKMKEKGDIPEGYSVSREKKERFSLILESASTNQTSMYLCASSLTVSYNSPLHFGNGTRLTVT.

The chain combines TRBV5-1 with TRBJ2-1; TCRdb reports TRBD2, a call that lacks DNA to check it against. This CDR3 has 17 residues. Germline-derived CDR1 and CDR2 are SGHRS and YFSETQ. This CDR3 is CASSSPTSGRNYNEQFF.

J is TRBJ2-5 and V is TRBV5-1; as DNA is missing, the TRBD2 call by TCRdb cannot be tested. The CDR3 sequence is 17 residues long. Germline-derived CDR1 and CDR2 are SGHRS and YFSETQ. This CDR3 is CASSAISSGGYQETQYF.

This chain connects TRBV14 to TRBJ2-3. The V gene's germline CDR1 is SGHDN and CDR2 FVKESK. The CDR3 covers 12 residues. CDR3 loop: CASSQEEDTQYF.

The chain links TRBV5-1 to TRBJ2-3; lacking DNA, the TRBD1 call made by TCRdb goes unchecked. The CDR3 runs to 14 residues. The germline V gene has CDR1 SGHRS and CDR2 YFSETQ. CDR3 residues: CASSSRGETDTQYF. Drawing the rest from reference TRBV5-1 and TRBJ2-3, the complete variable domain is KAGVTQTPRYLIKTRGQQVTLSCSPISGHRSVSWYQQTPGQGLQFLFEYFSETQRNKGNFPGRFSGRQFSNSRSEMNVSTLELGDSALYLCASSSRGETDTQYFGPGTRLTVL.

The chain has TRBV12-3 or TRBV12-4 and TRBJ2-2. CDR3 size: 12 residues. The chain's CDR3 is CASSFAPGELFF.

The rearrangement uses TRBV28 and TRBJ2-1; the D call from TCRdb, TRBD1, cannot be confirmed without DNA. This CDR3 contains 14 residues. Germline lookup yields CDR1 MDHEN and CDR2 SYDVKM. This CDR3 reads CASSLDRGLDEQFF.

CDR3 protein: CASSQDHLEGDTQYF. V is TRBV4-3 and J is TRBJ2-3. Germline lookup yields CDR1 LGHNA and CDR2 YSLEER. The CDR3 runs to 15 residues.

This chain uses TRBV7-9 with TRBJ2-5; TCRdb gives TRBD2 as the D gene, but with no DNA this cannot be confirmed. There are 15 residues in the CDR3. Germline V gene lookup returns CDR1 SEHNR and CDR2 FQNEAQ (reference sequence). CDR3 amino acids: CASSSTSRNQETQYF. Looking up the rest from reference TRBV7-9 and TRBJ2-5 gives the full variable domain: DTGVSQNPRHKITKRGQNVTFRCDPISEHNRLYWYRQTLGQGPEFLTYFQNEAQLEKSRLLSDRFSAERPKGSFSTLEIQRTEQGDSAMYLCASSSTSRNQETQYFGPGTRLLVL.

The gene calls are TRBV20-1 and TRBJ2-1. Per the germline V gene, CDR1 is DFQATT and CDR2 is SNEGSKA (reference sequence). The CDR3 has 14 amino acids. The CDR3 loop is CSARERGSYNEQFF.

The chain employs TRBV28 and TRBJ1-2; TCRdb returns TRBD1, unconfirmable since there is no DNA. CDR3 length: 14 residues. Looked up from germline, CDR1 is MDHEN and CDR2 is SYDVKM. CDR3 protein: CASSFHQGLYGYTF.

The CDR3 loop reads CASSRTPSSYEQYF. The rearrangement uses TRBV7-9 and TRBJ2-7; TCRdb picks TRBD1, but there is no DNA to check that call. Germline V gives CDR1 SEHNR, CDR2 FQNEAQ (reference sequence). The CDR3 consists of 14 residues.

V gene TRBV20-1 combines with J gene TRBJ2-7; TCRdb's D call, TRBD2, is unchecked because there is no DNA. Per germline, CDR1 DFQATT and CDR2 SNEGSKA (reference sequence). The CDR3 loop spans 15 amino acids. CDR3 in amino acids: CSGTSTTDGIYEQYF.

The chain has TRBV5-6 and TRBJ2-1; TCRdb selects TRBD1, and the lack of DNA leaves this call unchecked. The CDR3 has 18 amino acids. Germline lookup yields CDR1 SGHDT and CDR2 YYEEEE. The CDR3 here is CASSFLVSRTGAYNEQFF.

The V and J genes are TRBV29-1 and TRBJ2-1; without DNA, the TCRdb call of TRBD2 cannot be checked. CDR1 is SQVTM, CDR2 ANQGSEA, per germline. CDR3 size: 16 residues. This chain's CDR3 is CSVVTSGATSYNEQFF.

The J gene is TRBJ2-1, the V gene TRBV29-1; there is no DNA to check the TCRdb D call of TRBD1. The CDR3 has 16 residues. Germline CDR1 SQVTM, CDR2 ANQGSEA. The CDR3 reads CSVVLETGTFYNEQFF.

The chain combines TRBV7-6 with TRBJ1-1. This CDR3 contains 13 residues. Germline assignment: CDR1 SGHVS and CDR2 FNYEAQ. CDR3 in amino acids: CASSLAGAPEAFF.